A single sample is the source of the 8 T cell receptor beta chains below, sequenced in a study of shared clonotypes between healthy human individuals. The protocol was immunoSEQ multiplex PCR, while the TCRdb copy is restricted to in-frame clones and leaves out a portion. The table has hundreds of thousands of clones, roughly 95% seen once. Sequencing input: naive CD4+ T cells sorted from blood. Subset denoted: CD45RA+ positively selected. The receptors were sampled from a woman under 40 in good health.

The chain carries TRBV4-1 and TRBJ2-5; D may match TRBD1 or TRBD2 (5 bases each). V gave up 3 bases and J gave up 9 bases, with 23 bases separating them. In germline, CDR1 is MGHRA, CDR2 YSYEKL. The CDR3 is made up of 16 amino acids. The CDR3 is CASSHPPRGLGRAQYF. CDR3 coding DNA: TGCGCCAGCAGCCACCCCCCACGGGGCCTCGGAAGGGCCCAGTACTTC.

The chain couples TRBV6-1 to TRBJ1-5; no firm D call. V was cut by 3 bases and J by 0 bases, with 9 bases left in between. Germline CDR1 and CDR2: MNHNS and SASEGT. This CDR3 has 15 amino acids. CDR3 sequence: CASSEGWNSNQPQHF. CDR3 bases: TGTGCCAGCAGTGAGGGATGGAATAGCAATCAGCCCCAGCATTTT.

Notes on this clone: One junction end does not reproduce the germline sequence, and a read error may be involved. This specimen includes other DNA sequences encoding the same CDR3. The V call is TRBV5-4, the J call TRBJ2-7, with TRBD1 matching over 8 bases. Per germline, CDR1 SGHNT and CDR2 YYREEE (reference sequence). The CDR3 is made up of 16 amino acids. The CDR3 sequence is CASSSPDRGMIYEQYF. The CDR3 region has the DNA TGTGCCAGCAGTTCCCCAGACAGGGGTATGATCTACGAGCAGTACTTT.

This chain uses TRBV27 with TRBJ2-7, with D maybe TRBD2 (5 bases). CDR3 size: 13 residues. Between the trimmed V and J ends, which lost 3 bases and 1 base, there was a span of 7 bases. CDR1 is MNHEY, CDR2 SMNVEV, per germline (reference sequence). The CDR3 region has the DNA TGTGCCAGCAGTTTCGGGGAGTCCTACGAGCAGTACTTC. Translated, it gives CASSFGESYEQYF.

CDR3 region: CATGGWGDTQYF. DNA of the CDR3: TGTGCTACAGGGGGCTGGGGAGATACGCAGTATTTT. The rearrangement joins TRBV27 to TRBJ2-3; TRBD1 matches 9 bases. Germline V gene lookup returns CDR1 MNHEY and CDR2 SMNVEV (reference sequence). The CDR3 spans 12 residues.

This chain joins TRBV6-1 and TRBJ1-5, with TRBD1 as a possible D gene (5 bases). The CDR3 loop spans 13 amino acids. The germline V gene has CDR1 MNHNS and CDR2 SASEGT. V lost 3 bases, J lost 3 bases, and 6 bases lay in between. The CDR3 here is CASSETVNQPQHF. Written as DNA, the CDR3 is TGTGCCAGCAGTGAGACAGTCAATCAGCCCCAGCATTTT.

V and J are TRBV7-8 and TRBJ2-3; D unresolved. This CDR3 comprises 12 residues. V lost 5 bases and J lost 0, with 3 bases in between. Per the germline V gene, CDR1 is SGHVS and CDR2 is FQNEAQ. The CDR3 region is CASSPSTDTQYF. CDR3 nucleotide sequence: TGTGCCAGCAGCCCGAGCACAGATACGCAGTATTTT.

The V call is TRBV6-1, the J call TRBJ2-7; a possible D gene is TRBD2 (6 bases). The germline V gene has CDR1 MNHNS and CDR2 SASEGT. V was clipped by 10 bases and J by 2 bases, with 12 bases between them. This CDR3 comprises 12 residues. The CDR3 is CAISPSAYEQYF. The DNA for the CDR3 is TGTGCCATATCTCCTAGCGCCTACGAGCAGTACTTC.